The sequence of this T cell receptor beta chain was determined in a study of blood T cell repertoires in COVID-19. Original processing methods: How many nucleated cells were present was estimated from reference gene primer amplification. Sequencing used immunoSEQ multiplex PCR; TCRdb keeps in-frame clones, though not all of them. V, J and clone size derive from that table, while D and trimming were established from the DNA sequence. Here the sample spans about 200,000 clones, 80% to 90% being singletons. Germline CDR1 is LNHDA and CDR2 is SQIVND (reference sequence). V dropped 2 bases and J dropped 6; count of bases not matched to a gene: 3. This CDR3 comprises 15 residues.

The sequencing input was PBMCs or T cells enriched from blood (not recorded which). V usage is TRBV19 and J usage is TRBJ1-6; TRBD1 matches at 8 bases. The sequence came from a woman aged 25 to 39 who had been exposed to COVID-19. The CDR3 DNA follows: TGTGCCAGTAGTATAAGGACAGGGCCTAATTCACCCCTCCACTTT. This translates into CASSIRTGPNSPLHF.